Each of the 27 T cell receptor beta chains below was sequenced from the same sample in a study of blood T cell repertoires in COVID-19. Method: immunoSEQ multiplex PCR; TCRdb's copy keeps in-frame clones and lacks some. Here the sample spans 150,000 to 200,000 clones, 70% to 85% being singletons. The sequenced material came from PBMCs or T cells enriched from blood (not recorded which). The receptors were sampled from a woman aged 50 to 60 who had recovered from COVID-19.

The rearrangement links TRBV27 to TRBJ2-3; possible D gene TRBD1, 5 bases. Trimming pared 5 bases from V and 5 bases from J, leaving 11 bases between. The germline V gene encodes CDR1 MNHEY and CDR2 SMNVEV (reference sequence). The CDR3 has 13 amino acids. CDR3 loop: CASSTRRGDTQYF. Written as DNA, the CDR3 is TGTGCCAGCAGTACACGAAGGGGAGATACGCAGTATTTT.

The chain carries TRBV28 and TRBJ1-2; perhaps TRBD1 as D (6 bases). V was trimmed by 4 bases and J by 7 bases, leaving 19 bases between them. Germline CDR1 is MDHEN and CDR2 is SYDVKM. The CDR3 runs to 15 residues. The CDR3 reads CASSSYRAEWGGYTF. CDR3 nucleotides: TGTGCCAGCAGTTCGTACAGGGCGGAGTGGGGTGGCTACACCTTC.

V and J are TRBV5-5 and TRBJ1-1; D remains ambiguous. Germline assignment: CDR1 SGHKS and CDR2 YYEKEE (reference sequence). V shed 4 bases and J shed 3 bases, with 19 bases lying between them. This CDR3 has 16 amino acids. CDR3 loop: CASSVYFGVGDTEAFF. The CDR3 region has the DNA TGTGCCAGCAGCGTGTATTTTGGGGTCGGGGACACTGAAGCTTTCTTT.

The rearrangement uses TRBV7-9 and TRBJ2-1, with 8 bases lining up with TRBD2. Germline V gene lookup returns CDR1 SEHNR and CDR2 FQNEAQ (reference sequence). The J segment lost 10 bases and the V segment lost 8 bases, leaving 7 bases of the junction unmatched. This CDR3 has 12 amino acids. For the CDR3, the DNA is TGTGCCAGCGGACTTAGCGGGAAGGAGCAGTTCTTC. Protein product: CASGLSGKEQFF.

The CDR3 loop reads CASSQDRRGSYYF. DNA for the CDR3: TGTGCCAGCAGCCAAGATCGCAGGGGTAGTTATTACTTC. The V gene is TRBV3-1 (or the pseudogene TRBV3-2), the J gene TRBJ2-7; perhaps TRBD1 as D (6 bases). Trimming took 0 bases from V and 13 from J, leaving 16 bases between them. The germline CDR1 and CDR2 sequences are LGHDT and YNNKEL (reference sequence). This CDR3 is 13 amino acids long.

This clone has more than one count but fewer than ten. This rearrangement joins TRBV27 to TRBJ2-7, with D possibly matching TRBD2 (5 bases). This CDR3 contains 15 residues. Trimming took off 2 bases at V and 0 bases at J, with 11 bases between the two ends. Per germline, CDR1 MNHEY and CDR2 SMNVEV (reference sequence). CDR3 sequence (DNA): TGTGCCAGCAGTTTAACTAGTTCCCCCTCCTACGAGCAGTACTTC. Translated: CASSLTSSPSYEQYF.

This sequence joins TRBV3-1 (or the pseudogene TRBV3-2) and TRBJ2-7, with a weak D call TRBD1 (6 bases). The CDR3 loop spans 14 amino acids. Germline CDR1 is LGHDT and CDR2 is YNNKEL (reference sequence). Between the trimmed V and J ends, which lost 4 bases and 1 base, there was a span of 11 bases. In DNA, the CDR3 is TGTGCCAGCAGCCTAACAGGGACGTCCTACGAGCAGTACTTC. This translates into CASSLTGTSYEQYF.

The V gene is TRBV28, the J gene TRBJ1-3; D is unclear. The CDR3 loop spans 14 amino acids. Germline V lookup: CDR1 MDHEN, CDR2 SYDVKM. Trimming took off 6 bases at V and 2 bases at J, with 11 bases between the two ends. The CDR3 DNA is TGTGCCAGCAGACTCAGAGGAACTGGAAACACCATATATTTT. This sequence encodes CASRLRGTGNTIYF.

The rearrangement joins TRBV5-6 to TRBJ1-5; D call uncertain. The CDR3 runs 13 residues. Trimming left V 1 base short and J 5 bases short, with 7 bases between. Germline V lookup: CDR1 SGHDT, CDR2 YYEEEE. The CDR3 nucleotides read TGTGCCAGCAGCTTGTACAGCCATCAGCCCCAGCATTTT. Its protein is CASSLYSHQPQHF.

There are a few counts of this clone. The chain has TRBV5-6 and TRBJ2-7; TRBD2 agrees at 13 bases. V was pared by 4 bases and J by 4 bases, with 14 bases of the junction left unmatched. The V gene's germline CDR1 is SGHDT and CDR2 YYEEEE. The CDR3 is made up of 18 amino acids. CDR3 amino acids: CASSLPGLAGRARYEQYF. The CDR3 DNA is TGTGCCAGCAGCCTGCCGGGACTAGCGGGACGAGCAAGGTACGAGCAGTACTTC. Drawing the rest from reference TRBV5-6 and TRBJ2-7, the complete variable domain is DAGVTQSPTHLIKTRGQQVTLRCSPKSGHDTVSWYQQALGQGPQFIFQYYEEEERQRGNFPDRFSGHQFPNYSSELNVNALLLGDSALYLCASSLPGLAGRARYEQYFGPGTRLTVT.

This chain connects TRBV15 to TRBJ2-3, with D perhaps TRBD2 (5 bases). V lost 0 bases and J lost 2, with 9 bases in between. This CDR3 has 15 amino acids. CDR1 is LNHNV, CDR2 YYDKDF, per germline (reference sequence). The CDR3 region is CATSRDQRNTDTQYF. The CDR3 DNA follows: TGTGCCACCAGCAGAGATCAGCGGAACACAGATACGCAGTATTTT.

As for this clone: The DNA is left out, because the CDR3 cannot be placed on it with certainty; the CDR3 is given as TCRdb lists it. The rearrangement links TRBV30 to TRBJ2-5; TRBD1 is the table's D call and was not checked against the DNA. Including both end residues, the CDR3 is 14 amino acids long. Germline CDR1 reads GTSNPN; CDR2 reads SVGIG (reference sequence). The CDR3 loop is CAWSVVGQGAPEDF.

This clone has a single count. V is TRBV29-1 and J is TRBJ1-1, with D possibly TRBD1 on 5 matching bases. CDR3 length: 12 amino acids. The V gene's germline CDR1 is SQVTM and CDR2 ANQGSEA. The V and J ends lost 7 bases and 4 bases respectively, with 13 bases between them. The CDR3 DNA reads as TGCAGCGGCCATACAGGTGCCACTGAAGCTTTCTTT. This sequence encodes CSGHTGATEAFF.

The chain combines TRBV28 with TRBJ2-3, with TRBD2 matching 8 bases. V gave up 2 bases and J gave up 1 base; unmatched junction bases: 5. CDR1 and CDR2 from the germline V gene are MDHEN and SYDVKM. The CDR3 sequence is 16 residues long. CDR3 nucleotides: TGTGCCAGCAGTTTAGTCCCGACTAGCGGCACAGATACGCAGTATTTT. Protein sequence: CASSLVPTSGTDTQYF.

As for this clone: One junction end disagrees with the germline gene, perhaps due to a read error. This same CDR3 is encoded by further DNA sequences in the sample. This chain connects TRBV19 to TRBJ1-1, with D perhaps TRBD1 (5 bases). Germline V gives CDR1 LNHDA, CDR2 SQIVND (reference sequence). CDR3 length equals 13 residues. CDR3 protein: CASSIRGNTEAFF. The CDR3 DNA follows: TGTGCCAGCAGTATAAGGGGCAACACTGAAGCTTTCTTT.

The genes are TRBV6-5 and TRBJ2-2, with D hard to call. Germline V lookup: CDR1 MNHEY, CDR2 SVGAGI. V dropped 0 bases and J dropped 7 bases, with 12 bases sitting between them. The CDR3 spans 15 residues. This chain's CDR3 is CASSYSVSLNGELFF. In DNA, the CDR3 is TGTGCCAGCAGTTACTCTGTTAGCCTGAACGGGGAGCTGTTTTTT.

Notes on this clone: Other nucleotide sequences from this sample produce the same CDR3. The J gene is TRBJ2-2, the V gene TRBV27; 14 nucleotides match TRBD2. This CDR3 region has 18 residues. The germline V gene has CDR1 MNHEY and CDR2 SMNVEV (reference sequence). The V gene end was trimmed by 4 bases and the J gene end by 0 bases; junction bases not matched to a gene: 4. In DNA, the CDR3 is TGTGCCAGCAGTTCCTCGGGACTAGCGGGGGCGAACACCGGGGAGCTGTTTTTT. It yields the protein CASSSSGLAGANTGELFF.

V is TRBV5-1 and J is TRBJ2-1, with 9 bases identical to TRBD2. Germline V gives CDR1 SGHRS, CDR2 YFSETQ. This CDR3 spans 14 amino acids. Unmatched junction bases numbered 4, after V lost 5 bases and J lost 4 bases. CDR3 sequence (DNA): TGCGCCAGCAGGGTAGCGGGAGAATACAATGAGCAGTTCTTC. Amino acids: CASRVAGEYNEQFF. Supplemented by reference TRBV5-1 and TRBJ2-1, the full variable domain reads KAGVTQTPRYLIKTRGQQVTLSCSPISGHRSVSWYQQTPGQGLQFLFEYFSETQRNKGNFPGRFSGRQFSNSRSEMNVSTLELGDSALYLCASRVAGEYNEQFFGPGTRLTVL.

The chain joins TRBV27 to TRBJ2-7; D gene ambiguous. The germline V gene has CDR1 MNHEY and CDR2 SMNVEV (reference sequence). CDR3 length equals 14 residues. Between the trimmed V and J ends, which lost 5 bases and 7 bases, there was a span of 18 bases. The CDR3 DNA reads as TGTGCCAGCAGTCGCTATACTACCACTACGGAGCAGTACTTC. Protein sequence: CASSRYTTTTEQYF.

The chain couples TRBV7-2 to TRBJ2-1; the match to TRBD2 covers 8 bases. CDR3 length: 14 amino acids. Germline CDR1 is SGHTA and CDR2 is FQGNSA. The V and J ends lost 0 bases and 8 bases, in that order; junction bases with no gene match: 3. The CDR3 here is CASSLARLAHEQFF. CDR3 coding DNA: TGTGCCAGCAGCTTAGCGCGACTAGCGCATGAGCAGTTCTTC.

V usage is TRBV9 and J usage is TRBJ2-3, with 8 bases aligning to TRBD2. The CDR3 length is 15 residues. After removal of 3 bases from V and 2 bases from J, the junction contained 5 bases not matched to a gene. The germline CDR1 and CDR2 sequences are SGDLS and YYNGEE. The CDR3 region has the DNA TGTGCCAGCAGCGGACTTAGCGGGATCACAGATACGCAGTATTTT. This translates into CASSGLSGITDTQYF.

This clone was detected a few times. J is TRBJ2-7 and V is TRBV6-5; the D is unclear. Germline V gene data show CDR1 as MNHEY and CDR2 as SVGAGI. Trimming took 0 bases from V and 4 from J, leaving 13 bases between them. The CDR3 is 15 amino acids. CDR3 nucleotide sequence: TGTGCCAGCAGTTACTCTGAAAGGTTCGGGTACGAGCAGTACTTC. Its translation: CASSYSERFGYEQYF.

The chain carries TRBV3-1 (or the pseudogene TRBV3-2) and TRBJ2-1; 14 bases line up with TRBD2. Looked up from germline, CDR1 is LGHDT and CDR2 is YNNKEL (reference sequence). V dropped 1 base and J dropped 8; count of bases not matched to a gene: 7. The CDR3 has 17 amino acids. The CDR3: CASSQGGLAGVVDEQFF. The CDR3 bases are TGTGCCAGCAGCCAAGGGGGACTAGCGGGAGTAGTAGATGAGCAGTTCTTC.

The chain recombines TRBV19 with TRBJ2-7; D call uncertain. This CDR3 comprises 12 residues. The V end was cut by 5 bases, the J end by 3 bases, with 8 bases between. CDR1 and CDR2 (germline): LNHDA, SQIVND (reference sequence). CDR3 bases: TGTGCCAGTAGTCTGAACGGCTACGAGCAGTACTTC. Translated: CASSLNGYEQYF.

CDR3 sequence: CASSTTGGIHQPQHF. The CDR3 DNA follows: TGTGCCAGCAGCACCACAGGGGGCATCCATCAGCCCCAGCATTTT. The chain has TRBV9 and TRBJ1-5; the match to TRBD1 covers 9 bases. The CDR3 sequence is 15 residues long. The junction had 7 bases not matched to a gene; V was cut back by 4 bases and J by 5 bases. Germline CDR1 SGDLS, CDR2 YYNGEE.

A few counts support this clone. This chain joins TRBV5-1 and TRBJ2-6, with TRBD1 identical over 9 bases. J gave up 4 bases and V 4 bases, and 6 bases lay outside the gene matches. This CDR3 comprises 16 residues. Germline V gene data show CDR1 as SGHRS and CDR2 as YFSETQ. The DNA for the CDR3 is TGCGCCAGCAGCCTAACAGGGGGCGAAGGGGCCAACGTCCTGACTTTC. Encoded protein: CASSLTGGEGANVLTF.

The genes are TRBV5-1 and TRBJ2-1; TRBD2 agrees at 9 bases. Germline CDR1 SGHRS, CDR2 YFSETQ. The CDR3 runs 16 residues. V was clipped by 4 bases and J by 7 bases; unmatched bases: 12. CDR3 DNA sequence: TGCGCCAGCAGCCCAGCGGTAGCGGGAGTAGGGAATGAGCAGTTCTTC. Translating it yields CASSPAVAGVGNEQFF.